These 32 T cell receptor beta chains were all obtained from the same sample, sequenced in a study of blood T cells in healthy people across ages. For the second PCR, which ran for about 7 to 11 cycles, a sample-barcoded 5' primer and a J-beta primer mix were used. TCRdb itself ran the 5' RACE reads through MiXCR, one entry per CDR3 protein. The sample shows fewer than 800,000 distinct CDR3 sequences, 32% of them seen only once. Sequenced material: blood. These receptors all stem from a woman of 80 years or more in good health.

This clonotype was counted between two and nine times. The chain employs TRBV9 and TRBJ1-2; D unclear. The CDR3 is 15 residues long. V dropped 3 bases and J dropped 5 bases, with 17 bases sitting between them. Germline CDR1 SGDLS, CDR2 YYNGEE. This chain's CDR3 is CASSGSVRAGYGYTF. Written as DNA, the CDR3 is TGTGCCAGCAGCGGGAGCGTTCGGGCCGGTTATGGCTACACCTTC.

Concerning this clonotype itself: A much larger clonotype is one base distant, so this may be a read error. The chain employs TRBV20-1 and TRBJ1-2; maybe TRBD1 (5 bases). The length of the CDR3 is 15 residues. V was trimmed by 1 base and J by 4 bases, leaving 16 bases between them. Germline V CDR1 and CDR2: DFQATT, SNEGSKA (reference sequence). In nucleotides, the CDR3 is TGCAGTGCTAGAGGGAGGATGGGCGGGGCCTATGGCTACACCTTC. Residues: CSARGRMGGAYGYTF.

This clonotype was recorded a few times. The genes are TRBV14 and TRBJ2-2; possible D gene TRBD2, 6 bases. Germline loops: CDR1 SGHDN, CDR2 FVKESK. This CDR3 contains 17 residues. V shed 3 bases and J shed 0 bases, with 14 bases lying between them. CDR3 sequence reads: CASSQIGGAANTGELFF. The DNA of the CDR3 is TGTGCCAGCAGCCAGATTGGAGGGGCGGCGAACACCGGGGAGCTGTTTTTT.

Many counts were recorded for this clonotype. This sequence joins TRBV12-5 and TRBJ2-3; D gene uncertain. The germline V gene has CDR1 LGHNT and CDR2 FRNRAP. V was trimmed by 6 bases and J by 2 bases, leaving 6 bases between them. The CDR3 runs to 12 residues. DNA for the CDR3: TGTGCTAGTGGGATCCTCACAGATACGCAGTATTTT. It yields the protein CASGILTDTQYF. Full variable domain (remainder filled in from reference TRBV12-5 and TRBJ2-3): DARVTQTPRHKVTEMGQEVTMRCQPILGHNTVFWYRQTMMQGLELLAYFRNRAPLDDSGMPKDRFSAEMPDATLATLKIQPSEPRDSAVYFCASGILTDTQYFGPGTRLTVL.

This clonotype was recorded many times. The rearrangement joins TRBV20-1 to TRBJ2-3; 8 positions match TRBD2. The CDR3 totals 14 residues. Germline V CDR1 and CDR2: DFQATT, SNEGSKA (reference sequence). V was pared by 8 bases and J by 5 bases, with 12 bases of the junction left unmatched. Here the CDR3 reads CSLAITGGVDTQYF. DNA of the CDR3: TGCAGTCTGGCCATAACGGGGGGGGTAGATACGCAGTATTTT.

The chain joins TRBV30 to TRBJ1-5, with D possibly being TRBD1 (5 bases). Trimming left V 1 base short and J 0 bases short, with 10 bases between. This CDR3 is 15 amino acids long. The germline gives CDR1 GTSNPN, CDR2 SVGIG (reference sequence). The CDR3 DNA reads TGTGCCTGGAGTGCGGGACTTCGTAGCAATCAGCCCCAGCATTTT. This encodes CAWSAGLRSNQPQHF.

This clonotype came up a few times. The chain employs TRBV24-1 and TRBJ2-1; 11 nucleotides agree with TRBD2. Trimming at V came to 4 bases and at J to 6 bases, leaving 4 bases not matched to a gene. Germline V gene lookup returns CDR1 KGHDR and CDR2 SFDVKD. The CDR3 length is 15 residues. The CDR3 DNA reads TGTGCCACCAGTGAGGCACTAGCGGGGGTCAATGAGCAGTTCTTC. As protein: CATSEALAGVNEQFF.

Many counts were recorded for this clonotype. V is TRBV7-2 and J is TRBJ2-5; tentatively, D is TRBD1 or TRBD2 (6 bases each). Germline CDR1 and CDR2: SGHTA and FQGNSA. The CDR3 has 14 residues. Trimming left V 7 bases short and J 2 bases short, with 14 bases between. Written as DNA, the CDR3 is TGTGCCAGCAACACGTGGGGGGCTCAAGAGACCCAGTACTTC. This sequence encodes CASNTWGAQETQYF.

Note on this clonotype: A single base separates this from a much larger clone, so it may be a read error. The chain carries TRBV7-9 and TRBJ2-1, with 9 bases aligning to TRBD2. Germline V gene lookup returns CDR1 SEHNR and CDR2 FQNEAQ (reference sequence). The CDR3 is made up of 16 amino acids. DNA for the CDR3: TGTGCCAGCAGCTTAGAAGGCGGGGGGGCCTACAATGGGCAGTTCTTC. It translates to CASSLEGGGAYNGQFF. The whole variable domain, filled in from reference TRBV7-9 and TRBJ2-1, reads DTGVSQNPRHKITKRGQNVTFRCDPISEHNRLYWYRQTLGQGPEFLTYFQNEAQLEKSRLLSDRFSAERPKGSFSTLEIQRTEQGDSAMYLCASSLEGGGAYNGQFFGPGTRLTVL.

The count of this clonotype is one. This may stem from a read error, because a much larger clone lies one nucleotide away. The genes are TRBV20-1 and TRBJ1-5; D unclear. Germline CDR1 and CDR2: DFQATT and SNEGSKA (reference sequence). The CDR3 is 12 amino acids. This CDR3 reads CRARDGVSPQHF. CDR3 nucleotide sequence: TGCAGGGCTAGAGATGGAGTATCGCCCCAGCATTTT.

This clonotype was picked up a small number of times. This chain joins TRBV2 and TRBJ1-1; D might be TRBD1 (5 bases). The germline V gene encodes CDR1 SNHLY and CDR2 FYNNEI. V shed 6 bases and J shed 1 base, with 12 bases lying between them. The CDR3 spans 14 residues. In DNA, the CDR3 is TGTGCCAGCAGGGGCGGACACCAGAACACTGAAGCTTTCTTT. Encoded protein: CASRGGHQNTEAFF.

The rearrangement links TRBV7-2 to TRBJ2-1; D call uncertain. Germline-derived CDR1 and CDR2 are SGHTA and FQGNSA. This CDR3 is built from 13 residues. V gave up 7 bases and J gave up 4 bases, with 11 bases separating them. The CDR3 DNA reads TGTGCCAGCACCCAGGATGTATACAATGAGCAGTTCTTC. Translating it yields CASTQDVYNEQFF. The full variable domain, its missing parts supplied by reference TRBV7-2 and TRBJ2-1, is GAGVSQSPSNKVTEKGKDVELRCDPISGHTALYWYRQSLGQGLEFLIYFQGNSAPDKSGLPSDRFSAERTGGSVSTLTIQRTQQEDSAVYLCASTQDVYNEQFFGPGTRLTVL.

As regards this clonotype: Germline is not matched at one junction end, which may reflect a read error. This rearrangement joins TRBV4-2 to TRBJ2-3; tentative D call: TRBD2 (6 bases). Germline CDR1 LGHNA, CDR2 YNFKEQ. This CDR3 spans 16 amino acids. The CDR3 loop is CASSQLASDPADTQYF. The CDR3 coding sequence is TGTGCCAGCAGCCAACTGGCTAGCGACCCAGCAGATACACAGTATTTT.

The chain uses TRBV5-1 and TRBJ2-1, with 9 nucleotides matching TRBD1. The trim removed 0 bases at V and 10 bases at J, leaving 14 bases unmatched. Germline V gene lookup returns CDR1 SGHRS and CDR2 YFSETQ. The CDR3 is 17 residues long. In nucleotides, the CDR3 is TGCGCCAGCAGCTTGGCCGGGGGACAGGGAAAGGAGGAGGAGCAGTTCTTC. Its translation is CASSLAGGQGKEEEQFF.

This clonotype was recorded a few times. The V call is TRBV7-2, the J call TRBJ2-5, with unresolved D. V lost 4 bases and J 4 bases, leaving 16 bases between the germline ends. The CDR3 runs 15 residues. Germline CDR1 reads SGHTA; CDR2 reads FQGNSA. CDR3 sequence (DNA): TGTGCCAGCAGCTCTCTTTATCTAAGCCCAGAGACCCAGTACTTC. This translates into CASSSLYLSPETQYF.

This clonotype was seen ten or more times. This CDR3 reads CASSRRQGEQETQYF. In DNA, the CDR3 is TGTGCCAGCTCACGGCGACAGGGCGAGCAAGAGACCCAGTACTTC. The V call is TRBV18, the J call TRBJ2-5, with 7 bases lining up with TRBD1. Germline CDR1 is KGHSH and CDR2 is LQKENI. J gave up 2 bases and V 4 bases, and 7 bases lay outside the gene matches. The CDR3 contains 15 residues.

This clonotype was counted many times. This rearrangement joins TRBV5-1 to TRBJ2-1; D is possibly TRBD2 (5 bases). Trimming removed 1 base from V and 9 bases from J, with 11 bases in between. CDR3 size: 13 residues. Looked up from germline, CDR1 is SGHRS and CDR2 is YFSETQ. The CDR3 nucleotides read TGCGCCAGCAGCTTGACCCGGGGTGTTGAGCAGTTCTTC. Its translation: CASSLTRGVEQFF. Together with reference TRBV5-1 and TRBJ2-1, the CDR3 gives the full variable domain: KAGVTQTPRYLIKTRGQQVTLSCSPISGHRSVSWYQQTPGQGLQFLFEYFSETQRNKGNFPGRFSGRQFSNSRSEMNVSTLELGDSALYLCASSLTRGVEQFFGPGTRLTVL.

The J gene is TRBJ2-7, the V gene TRBV12-3 or TRBV12-4; perhaps TRBD2 as D (6 bases). The CDR3 totals 16 residues. V was cut by 4 bases and J by 2 bases, with 18 bases left in between. The CDR3 nucleotides are TGTGCCAGCAGTTCGGGGGTGGGGGGTGTTACCTACGAGCAGTACTTC. Translating it yields CASSSGVGGVTYEQYF.

The chain links TRBV7-9 to TRBJ2-5; D is perhaps TRBD2 (6 bases). The CDR3 is 15 amino acids. In germline, CDR1 is SEHNR, CDR2 FQNEAQ (reference sequence). The V gene lost 1 base and the J gene lost 11 bases, with 20 bases spanning the gap. The CDR3 coding sequence is TGTGCCAGCAGCTTAGATGGCGGGGCCTACAATGAGCAGTACTTC. Protein product: CASSLDGGAYNEQYF.

This clonotype was recorded a few times. This may stem from a read error, because a much larger clone lies one nucleotide away. V gene TRBV7-3 combines with J gene TRBJ2-7; 8 bases fit TRBD1. CDR1 is SGHTA, CDR2 FQGTGA, per germline. CDR3 length: 16 amino acids. With V trimmed by 5 bases and J by 7 bases, 16 bases remained unmatched. CDR3 residues: CASSPTRAGGWGEQYF. In DNA form, the CDR3 reads TGTGCCAGCAGCCCCACCCGGGCAGGGGGCTGGGGGGAGCAGTACTTC.

This clonotype occurred many times. The chain recombines TRBV6-2 or TRBV6-3 with TRBJ2-7; 7 bases fit TRBD2. V was clipped by 6 bases and J by 3 bases; unmatched bases: 2. The CDR3 is 12 residues long. Germline V gene lookup returns CDR1 MNHEY and CDR2 SVGEGT. The CDR3 reads CASSWDYYEQYF. The CDR3 DNA is TGTGCCAGCAGCTGGGACTACTACGAGCAGTACTTC.

Of note for this clonotype: Germline is not matched at one junction end, which may reflect a read error. The genes are TRBV5-1 and TRBJ1-1; D unresolved. This CDR3 contains 14 residues. Per germline, CDR1 SGHRS and CDR2 YFSETQ. CDR3 coding DNA: TGCGCCAGCAGCTTGATAGGAGGGAACACTAAAGCTTTCTTT. Its translation: CASSLIGGNTKAFF.

V is TRBV5-8 and J is TRBJ1-5; possibly TRBD1 for D (6 bases). V dropped 1 base and J dropped 3 bases, with 11 bases sitting between them. The CDR3 extends over 15 amino acids. Germline-derived CDR1 and CDR2 are SGHTS and YDEGEE. Written as DNA, the CDR3 is TGTGCCAGCAGCTTGCTCGGGGGCGCCAATCAGCCCCAGCATTTT. As protein: CASSLLGGANQPQHF.

The chain combines TRBV20-1 with TRBJ1-1; 9 positions match TRBD1. CDR1 is DFQATT, CDR2 SNEGSKA, per germline (reference sequence). V lost 1 base to trimming and J lost 1 base; unmatched junction nucleotides: 4. CDR3 length: 15 residues. DNA for the CDR3: TGCAGTGCTAGAGCGACAGGGGGTCGGAACACTGAAGCTTTCTTT. Its translation is CSARATGGRNTEAFF.

This clonotype was seen ten or more times. The chain joins TRBV20-1 to TRBJ2-7, with D possibly called TRBD1 or TRBD2 (5 bases each). Per the germline V gene, CDR1 is DFQATT and CDR2 is SNEGSKA (reference sequence). The CDR3 is 14 residues long. The germline V and J ends were trimmed by 1 base and 0 bases, with 10 bases remaining between them. The CDR3 DNA reads TGCAGTGCTAGAGTGGTTGGGGGCTCCTACGAGCAGTACTTC. This sequence encodes CSARVVGGSYEQYF.

This clonotype was recorded a few times. Being one base from a much bigger clone, this may be a read error. J is TRBJ2-1 and V is TRBV7-2; 12 bases are a match to TRBD2. CDR3 length: 16 amino acids. Germline CDR1 SGHTA, CDR2 FQGNSA. Here the CDR3 reads CACSLTSGGTYNEQFF. For the CDR3, the DNA is TGTGCCTGCAGCTTGACTAGCGGGGGAACCTACAATGAGCAGTTCTTC.

This clonotype was detected ten times or more. The V call is TRBV4-3, the J call TRBJ1-2, with 8 positions matching TRBD1. V trimming: 1 base; J trimming: 6 bases; junction bases outside the gene matches: 13. The CDR3 extends over 17 amino acids. Germline CDR1 LGHNA, CDR2 YSLEER. CDR3 sequence: CASSQAPPGTGNDGYTF. CDR3 in DNA: TGCGCCAGCAGCCAAGCCCCCCCGGGGACAGGAAACGATGGCTACACCTTC.

This clonotype was observed at least ten times. The chain recombines TRBV29-1 with TRBJ2-1, with D uncertain. V was pared by 1 base and J by 7 bases, with 11 bases between. This CDR3 region has 13 residues. Germline loops: CDR1 SQVTM, CDR2 ANQGSEA. The CDR3 spells CSVEVTALNEQFF. CDR3 nucleotides: TGCAGCGTTGAAGTGACTGCGTTAAATGAGCAGTTCTTC.

This clonotype has at least ten counts. This chain connects TRBV20-1 to TRBJ2-7; 11 positions agree with TRBD2. This CDR3 contains 14 residues. Germline assignment: CDR1 DFQATT and CDR2 SNEGSKA (reference sequence). V trimming: 2 bases; J trimming: 6 bases; junction bases outside the gene matches: 6. CDR3 DNA sequence: TGCAGTGCTAGACTTAGCGGGGGGGCTGCCGAGCAGTACTTC. This codes for CSARLSGGAAEQYF.

V and J are TRBV5-5 and TRBJ1-4; no clear D. This CDR3 has 13 amino acids. The V gene's germline CDR1 is SGHKS and CDR2 YYEKEE (reference sequence). V lost 2 bases and J 12 bases, leaving 14 bases between the germline ends. CDR3 DNA sequence: TGTGCCAGCAGCTTTAAGGAATCGGTGGAACTGTTTTTT. It codes for CASSFKESVELFF.

This clonotype has only a few counts. At one of its ends the junction is not consistent with the germline gene, which may arise from a read error. V usage is TRBV15 and J usage is TRBJ2-7; possibly TRBD1 for D (5 bases). Germline V lookup: CDR1 LNHNV, CDR2 YYDKDF (reference sequence). The CDR3 totals 16 residues. The CDR3 nucleotides are TGCGCCACCAGCAGAGATATTGCGACAGCCTCCTACGAGCAGTACTTC. Translated, it gives CATSRDIATASYEQYF.

The rearrangement links TRBV20-1 to TRBJ2-3; D is perhaps TRBD2 (6 bases). The CDR3 is 16 residues long. Germline loops: CDR1 DFQATT, CDR2 SNEGSKA (reference sequence). The ends were cut back, 5 bases at V and 8 bases at J, with 26 bases in the middle. The CDR3 nucleotides are TGCAGTGCTGAGGGGAGATGGGACGGGGGAATAGGTACGCAGTATTTT. It codes for CSAEGRWDGGIGTQYF.